What follows are 30 T cell receptor beta chains derived from one specimen sequenced in a study of cytomegalovirus exposure and HLA in healthy donors. The study ran its PCR with 60 Vbeta and 13 Jbeta primers. Sequencing used immunoSEQ multiplex PCR; TCRdb keeps in-frame clones, though not all of them. The sample includes around 210,000 clones, 70% to 90% of them seen just once. The sequencing sample was made of PBMCs. Receptors originate from a girl aged 2-15 years in good health and CMV-seronegative.

V is TRBV15 and J is TRBJ2-3; 8 bases are a match to TRBD2. V trimming: 5 bases; J trimming: 7 bases; junction bases outside the gene matches: 17. Per germline, CDR1 LNHNV and CDR2 YYDKDF (reference sequence). The CDR3 covers 17 residues. CDR3 loop: CATSPDASGSWTYTQYF. The CDR3 coding sequence is TGTGCCACCAGCCCCGATGCTAGCGGGTCATGGACGTATACGCAGTATTTT.

This clone was seen once. For the CDR3, the DNA is TGTGCCAGCAGCTACATCACCGGGGAGCTGTTTTTT. Protein: CASSYITGELFF. The rearrangement joins TRBV5-4 to TRBJ2-2, with D unresolved. Germline CDR1 SGHNT, CDR2 YYREEE (reference sequence). Between the trimmed V and J ends, which lost 3 bases and 4 bases, there was a span of 4 bases. The CDR3 contains 12 residues.

V is TRBV4-1 and J is TRBJ2-7; D unclear. The V end was cut by 4 bases, the J end by 0 bases, with 7 bases between. Per the germline V gene, CDR1 is MGHRA and CDR2 is YSYEKL. CDR3 length: 13 residues. CDR3 DNA: TGCGCCAGCAGCCCCACAGCCTCCTACGAGCAGTACTTC. Its protein is CASSPTASYEQYF.

This chain uses TRBV5-8 with TRBJ2-5; 9 bases are shared with TRBD1. Germline V lookup: CDR1 SGHTS, CDR2 YDEGEE. The junction had 9 bases not matched to a gene; V was cut back by 4 bases and J by 5 bases. This CDR3 has 15 residues. The CDR3 sequence: CASSQGQGFGETQYF. CDR3 nucleotide sequence: TGTGCCAGCAGCCAGGGACAGGGATTCGGGGAGACCCAGTACTTC.

The genes are TRBV7-9 and TRBJ2-7, with D possibly being TRBD2 (5 bases). Trimming left V 4 bases short and J 0 bases short, with 16 bases between. The germline V gene has CDR1 SEHNR and CDR2 FQNEAQ (reference sequence). The CDR3 runs 16 residues. CDR3 bases: TGTGCCAGCAGCTCTGGACTCCTGGTGATCTCCTACGAGCAGTACTTC. Translation: CASSSGLLVISYEQYF.

The chain uses TRBV4-1 and TRBJ2-5; 10 bases map to TRBD1. The J call is in doubt because the DNA end fits TRBJ2-7 better. Germline V gene sequence: CDR1 MGHRA, CDR2 YSYEKL. The CDR3 runs to 13 residues. DNA of the CDR3: TGCGCCAGCAGCCGGGACAGGGGATACGAGCAGTACTTC. Translation gives CASSRDRGYEQYF.

V is TRBV6-1 and J is TRBJ2-7; 8 nucleotides agree with TRBD2. V lost 1 base and J lost 0; bases outside the gene matches: 2. The CDR3 sequence is 15 residues long. Germline lookup yields CDR1 MNHNS and CDR2 SASEGT. Here the CDR3 DNA reads TGTGCCAGCAGTGAAGTAGCGGGGAGCTCCTACGAGCAGTACTTC. Protein: CASSEVAGSSYEQYF.

The chain employs TRBV11-3 and TRBJ2-1, with D perhaps matching TRBD1 (6 bases). The CDR3 consists of 14 residues. Deletions cut 4 bases from V and 7 bases from J, with 14 bases between. The germline CDR1 and CDR2 sequences are SGHNT and YENEEA. CDR3 DNA sequence: TGTGCCAGCAGCTCAAGGGACAAAAAAAATGAGCAGTTCTTC. This encodes CASSSRDKKNEQFF.

The chain recombines TRBV11-2 with TRBJ1-5; D not certain. The CDR3 runs to 15 residues. Germline lookup yields CDR1 SGHAT and CDR2 FQNNGV. Deletions cut 0 bases from V and 0 bases from J, with 6 bases between. The CDR3 coding sequence is TGTGCCAGCAGCTTAGACCACTATAGCAATCAGCCCCAGCATTTT. This sequence encodes CASSLDHYSNQPQHF.

The chain combines TRBV5-1 with TRBJ2-7, with D uncertain. This CDR3 contains 13 residues. Germline assignment: CDR1 SGHRS and CDR2 YFSETQ. The ends were cut back, 4 bases at V and 5 bases at J, with 13 bases in the middle. The CDR3, as DNA: TGCGCCAGCAGCCCGCGCCGAGCCCACGAGCAGTACTTC. Protein product: CASSPRRAHEQYF.

The rearrangement joins TRBV7-9 to TRBJ2-2, with D possibly TRBD2 on 6 matching bases. V was clipped by 5 bases and J by 5 bases, with 27 bases between them. Germline CDR1 and CDR2: SEHNR and FQNEAQ (reference sequence). The CDR3 runs 19 residues. The CDR3 reads CASSPQLSAGEVPTGELFF. The CDR3 nucleotides are TGTGCCAGCAGCCCCCAGCTATCTGCTGGGGAGGTCCCTACCGGGGAGCTGTTTTTT.

The chain has TRBV6-6 and TRBJ1-1, with 9 bases that match TRBD1. Germline V gene data show CDR1 as MNHNY and CDR2 as SVGAGI (reference sequence). The CDR3 runs to 13 residues. J lost 5 bases, V lost 6 bases, and 4 bases had no gene match. CDR3 residues: CASRDRGWTEAFF. CDR3 DNA sequence: TGTGCCAGCAGGGACAGGGGTTGGACTGAAGCTTTCTTT.

This rearrangement joins TRBV19 to TRBJ2-3; 8 nucleotides align to TRBD1. V gave up 7 bases and J gave up 1 base; unmatched junction bases: 7. The CDR3 sequence is 15 residues long. The V gene's germline CDR1 is LNHDA and CDR2 SQIVND (reference sequence). The CDR3 reads CASTRTGHGTDTQYF. For the CDR3, the DNA is TGTGCCAGTACCCGGACAGGGCATGGCACAGATACGCAGTATTTT.

This clone came up once. The CDR3: CASSDTPYEQYF. The CDR3 DNA sequence: TGTGCCAGCAGTGACACCCCCTACGAGCAGTACTTC. The chain uses TRBV6-1 and TRBJ2-5, with D uncertain. The J call is in doubt because the DNA end fits TRBJ2-7 better. Germline CDR1 is MNHNS and CDR2 is SASEGT. The CDR3 spans 12 residues.

The V call is TRBV6-5, the J call TRBJ2-1; TRBD2 agrees at 11 bases. Trimming cost V 6 bases and J 5 bases; bases outside gene matches: 6. The germline gives CDR1 MNHEY, CDR2 SVGAGI. This CDR3 contains 15 residues. CDR3 residues: CASSSTSGKNNEQFF. The CDR3 DNA reads as TGTGCCAGCAGCTCGACTAGCGGGAAAAACAATGAGCAGTTCTTC.

The gene calls are TRBV4-1 and TRBJ2-7; 12 nucleotides match TRBD1. In germline, CDR1 is MGHRA, CDR2 YSYEKL. Germline trimming cut 2 bases from V and 7 bases from J; bases unmatched to any gene: 9. The CDR3 extends over 16 amino acids. The CDR3 sequence: CASSQTGTGGRWEQYF. The DNA of the CDR3 is TGCGCCAGCAGCCAAACCGGGACAGGGGGCAGGTGGGAGCAGTACTTC.

The J gene is TRBJ2-7, the V gene TRBV7-6; D ambiguous. Germline-derived CDR1 and CDR2 are SGHVS and FNYEAQ. The CDR3 totals 14 residues. Trimming pared 0 bases from V and 3 bases from J, leaving 9 bases between. The CDR3 DNA reads as TGTGCCAGCAGCTTAGCAGGCGGCAACTACGAGCAGTACTTC. It yields the protein CASSLAGGNYEQYF. Variable domain in full (rest from reference TRBV7-6 and TRBJ2-7): GAGVSQSPRYKVTKRGQDVALRCDPISGHVSLYWYRQALGQGPEFLTYFNYEAQQDKSGLPNDRFSAERPEGSISTLTIQRTEQRDSAMYRCASSLAGGNYEQYFGPGTRLTVT.

The V and J genes are TRBV11-2 and TRBJ2-1, with 9 bases aligning to TRBD1. Trimming took 5 bases from V and 2 from J; bases not matched to a gene: 7. Per germline, CDR1 SGHAT and CDR2 FQNNGV. This CDR3 is 16 amino acids long. In DNA, the CDR3 is TGTGCCAGCAGCGGCGGACAGGGGTTCCCCTACAATGAGCAGTTCTTC. Amino acids: CASSGGQGFPYNEQFF.

Concerning this clone itself: Other DNA sequences within the sample encode an identical CDR3. V gene TRBV2 combines with J gene TRBJ1-5; weak D call: TRBD1 (5 bases). Between the trimmed V and J ends, which lost 5 bases and 5 bases, there was a span of 16 bases. Germline CDR1 reads SNHLY; CDR2 reads FYNNEI. CDR3 length equals 15 residues. CDR3 residues: CASSSRARKYQPQHF. CDR3 nucleotide sequence: TGTGCCAGCAGTTCCAGGGCCAGGAAATATCAGCCCCAGCATTTT.

The rearrangement uses TRBV30 and TRBJ2-7, with 9 bases fitting TRBD2. CDR3 length equals 17 residues. Germline values: CDR1 GTSNPN, CDR2 SVGIG (reference sequence). Unmatched junction bases numbered 16, after V lost 6 bases and J lost 1 base. Here the CDR3 reads CACQLAGWEQGSYEQYF. The CDR3 DNA reads as TGTGCCTGCCAACTAGCGGGCTGGGAACAGGGGTCCTACGAGCAGTACTTC. The whole variable domain, remainder taken from reference TRBV30 and TRBJ2-7, is SQTIHQWPATLVQPVGSPLSLECTVEGTSNPNLYWYRQAAGRGLQLLFYSVGIGQISSEVPQNLSASRPQDRQFILSSKKLLLSDSGFYLCACQLAGWEQGSYEQYFGPGTRLTVT.

V gene TRBV27 combines with J gene TRBJ2-1; D is perhaps TRBD2 (6 bases). The CDR3 loop spans 12 amino acids. V was shortened by 3 bases and J by 9 bases, with 9 bases between the two germline ends. CDR1 and CDR2 (germline): MNHEY, SMNVEV (reference sequence). The CDR3 DNA follows: TGTGCCAGCAGTTTGGTCGGGGGTGAGCAGTTCTTC. Translation: CASSLVGGEQFF.

This chain joins TRBV6-5 and TRBJ1-4; maybe TRBD1 (5 bases). This CDR3 contains 14 residues. V was clipped by 5 bases and J by 5 bases, with 12 bases between them. CDR1 is MNHEY and CDR2 is SVGAGI in the germline V gene. The CDR3 DNA sequence: TGTGCCAGCAGTCCCAGGGCTTGGAATGAAAAACTGTTTTTT. Amino acids: CASSPRAWNEKLFF.

The V gene is TRBV7-9, the J gene TRBJ2-7, with a tentative D call TRBD2 (5 bases). Germline CDR1 reads SEHNR; CDR2 reads FQNEAQ (reference sequence). The length of the CDR3 is 13 residues. V was cut by 5 bases and J by 0 bases, with 8 bases left in between. The CDR3 DNA sequence: TGTGCCAGCAGCGGTCGGGACTCCTACGAGCAGTACTTC. Protein product: CASSGRDSYEQYF.

V and J are TRBV7-3 and TRBJ1-1; 9 positions match TRBD1. V dropped 5 bases and J dropped 4; count of bases not matched to a gene: 2. CDR1 and CDR2 from the germline V gene are SGHTA and FQGTGA. CDR3 length: 13 residues. In DNA, the CDR3 is TGTGCCAGCAGCGCGGACAGGGGCACTGAAGCTTTCTTT. Its translation: CASSADRGTEAFF. The full variable domain, with the rest looked up from reference TRBV7-3 and TRBJ1-1, is GAGVSQTPSNKVTEKGKYVELRCDPISGHTALYWYRQSLGQGPEFLIYFQGTGAADDSGLPNDRFFAVRPEGSVSTLKIQRTERGDSAVYLCASSADRGTEAFFGQGTRLTVV.

V is TRBV15 and J is TRBJ1-5; 7 nucleotides match TRBD1. CDR1 and CDR2 from the germline V gene are LNHNV and YYDKDF (reference sequence). The CDR3 length is 15 residues. The V and J ends lost 3 bases and 2 bases, in that order; junction bases with no gene match: 4. The CDR3 loop is CATSSLDRGNQPQHF. In DNA form, the CDR3 reads TGTGCCACCAGCAGCTTAGACAGGGGCAATCAGCCCCAGCATTTT.

This clone was recorded a few times. The rearrangement joins TRBV7-9 to TRBJ2-5, with D tentatively TRBD1 (6 bases). V lost 5 bases, J lost 3 bases, and 13 bases lay in between. Germline V gene sequence: CDR1 SEHNR, CDR2 FQNEAQ (reference sequence). The CDR3 contains 14 residues. CDR3 DNA sequence: TGTGCCAGCAGCCTTACAGGGACAAAAGAGACCCAGTACTTC. Its translation: CASSLTGTKETQYF.

V usage is TRBV5-1 and J usage is TRBJ2-7; 7 nucleotides match TRBD1. The V segment lost 4 bases and the J segment 0 bases; nucleotides outside the gene matches: 4. CDR3 length: 14 amino acids. Germline V gene data show CDR1 as SGHRS and CDR2 as YFSETQ. The CDR3 sequence: CASSTGQRSYEQYF. The CDR3 DNA reads as TGCGCCAGCAGCACGGGACAGCGCTCCTACGAGCAGTACTTC.

The J gene is TRBJ1-2, the V gene TRBV2, with D unresolved. V lost 1 base, J lost 2 bases, and 11 bases lay in between. Germline loops: CDR1 SNHLY, CDR2 FYNNEI. CDR3 length: 15 residues. CDR3 sequence (DNA): TGTGCCAGCAGTGAAGGGTCGGGGAGGAACTATGGCTACACCTTC. Translating it yields CASSEGSGRNYGYTF.

The CDR3 sequence: CASSRGRGWNPYNEQFF. Here the CDR3 DNA reads TGTGCCAGCAGCCGAGGAAGGGGCTGGAACCCTTACAATGAGCAGTTCTTC. The chain carries TRBV2 and TRBJ2-1; D is possibly TRBD1 (5 bases). This CDR3 is built from 17 residues. The germline V gene encodes CDR1 SNHLY and CDR2 FYNNEI. The V gene lost 6 bases and the J gene lost 4 bases, with 22 bases spanning the gap.

The rearrangement uses TRBV5-1 and TRBJ2-7, with D perhaps matching TRBD1 (5 bases). The CDR3 extends over 14 amino acids. Trimming cost V 4 bases and J 0 bases, with 11 bases left between them. Germline V lookup: CDR1 SGHRS, CDR2 YFSETQ. The CDR3 protein is CASSTGRTSYEQYF. Here the CDR3 DNA reads TGCGCCAGCAGCACAGGACGGACCTCCTACGAGCAGTACTTC.